This T cell receptor beta chain was recorded in a study of control samples from healthy donors and cancer patients. There are 13 residues in the CDR3. V shed 6 bases and J shed 6 bases, with 15 bases lying between them. Profiled with immunoSEQ multiplex PCR; TCRdb holds only in-frame clones, not every one. The data hold about 140,000 clones, with approximately 94% observed a single time. The specimen sequenced was blood. The chain carries TRBV12-3 or TRBV12-4 and TRBJ2-7, with a possible D match to TRBD2 (5 bases). The sequence derives from a man in his forties or fifties in good health. CDR3 loop: CASSHLPGSEQYF. Here the CDR3 DNA reads TGTGCCAGCAGCCACCTTCCGGGGAGCGAGCAGTACTTC.